A single sample is the source of the 2 T cell receptor beta chains below, sequenced in a study of cytomegalovirus exposure and HLA in healthy donors. Primers for the PCR totalled 60 Vbeta and 13 Jbeta. The repertoire was sequenced with immunoSEQ multiplex PCR; TCRdb's copy has only in-frame clones and lacks some. This sample has roughly 200,000 clones, with 77% found just once. The sample taken for sequencing was PBMCs. The source is a woman in her fifties or sixties in good health and CMV-seropositive.

The chain combines TRBV25-1 with TRBJ2-5; D is possibly TRBD1 (5 bases). The J call may be wrong; the DNA end is better matched by TRBJ2-7. CDR3 length: 13 amino acids. Germline CDR1 reads MGHDK; CDR2 reads SYGVNS. The CDR3 DNA reads TGTGCCAGCAGTGAAGTTAGGGGCTACGAGCAGTACTTC. Translating it yields CASSEVRGYEQYF.

This chain uses TRBV9 with TRBJ1-3; D might be TRBD1 (6 bases). Trimming cost V 4 bases and J 4 bases, with 24 bases left between them. CDR3 length: 18 amino acids. CDR1 and CDR2 from the germline V gene are SGDLS and YYNGEE. The CDR3 coding sequence is TGTGCCAGCAGCTTACACTCCGGTGGAGCAGGGGCCGGAAACACCATATATTTT. This codes for CASSLHSGGAGAGNTIYF. Combining the CDR3 with reference TRBV9 and TRBJ1-3 gives the whole variable domain DSGVTQTPKHLITATGQRVTLRCSPRSGDLSVYWYQQSLDQGLQFLIQYYNGEERAKGNILERFSAQQFPDLHSELNLSSLELGDSALYFCASSLHSGGAGAGNTIYFGEGSWLTVV.